These 17 T cell receptor beta chains originate from one sample sequenced in a study of vaccination and CD4 T cells after COVID-19. Their antigens are not known. Treatment defined: 10-day PBMC culture with coronavirus spike peptide pools or control peptides (ViraFEST assay). Sequenced with the Oncomine TCR Beta short-read assay was DNA taken from cultured CD4+ T cells. TCRdb ran MiXCR on the PCR reads and lists one entry per CDR3 protein. The data show some 15,000 distinct CDR3 sequences, around 55% seen once. The sequencing used CD4+ T cells from blood, cultured in vitro, collected before SARS-CoV-2 vaccination. All receptors come from a human donor who had recovered from COVID-19.

By sample fraction, this clonotype is medium-sized. The chain uses TRBV10-3 and TRBJ1-2, with TRBD1 matching 11 bases. The germline gives CDR1 ENHRY, CDR2 SYGVKD. The CDR3 is 16 amino acids. With V trimmed by 0 bases and J by 6 bases, 6 bases remained unmatched. The CDR3 spells CAISESWDRGKNGYTF. The CDR3 bases are TGTGCCATCAGTGAGTCATGGGACAGGGGGAAGAATGGCTACACCTTC.

CDR3 sequence reads: CASSPWGRKIGGYTF. For the CDR3, the DNA is TGTGCCAGTAGTCCGTGGGGAAGGAAGATCGGTGGCTACACCTTC. The chain links TRBV19 to TRBJ1-2; D unresolved. Trimming pared 5 bases from V and 7 bases from J, leaving 20 bases between. CDR1 and CDR2 (germline): LNHDA, SQIVND (reference sequence). The CDR3 loop spans 15 amino acids. The full variable domain, its missing parts supplied by reference TRBV19 and TRBJ1-2, is DGGITQSPKYLFRKEGQNVTLSCEQNLNHDAMYWYRQDPGQGLRLIYYSQIVNDFQKGDIAEGYSVSREKKESFPLTVTSAQKNPTAFYLCASSPWGRKIGGYTFGSGTRLTVV.

This clonotype is judged medium-sized. The genes are TRBV5-1 and TRBJ2-5; D is possibly TRBD1 (5 bases). V lost 0 bases to trimming and J lost 2 bases, with 11 bases between them. In germline, CDR1 is SGHRS, CDR2 YFSETQ. This CDR3 region has 15 residues. The CDR3 loop is CASSLGVQVQETQYF. The CDR3 DNA sequence: TGCGCCAGCAGCTTGGGGGTACAGGTTCAAGAGACCCAGTACTTC.

The chain links TRBV11-2 to TRBJ2-7, with 10 bases that match TRBD1. The germline V gene has CDR1 SGHAT and CDR2 FQNNGV. The CDR3 covers 15 residues. After removal of 5 bases from V and 2 bases from J, the junction contained 6 bases not matched to a gene. CDR3 nucleotides: TGTGCCAGCAGCCCGTCCGGACAGGGGGCCTACGAGCAGTACTTC. Amino acid sequence: CASSPSGQGAYEQYF. The whole variable domain, remainder taken from reference TRBV11-2 and TRBJ2-7, is EAGVAQSPRYKIIEKRQSVAFWCNPISGHATLYWYQQILGQGPKLLIQFQNNGVVDDSQLPKDRFSAERLKGVDSTLKIQPAKLEDSAVYLCASSPSGQGAYEQYFGPGTRLTVT.

The chain employs TRBV20-1 and TRBJ1-2; TRBD1 agrees at 10 bases. J was trimmed by 4 bases and V by 5 bases; bases with no gene match: 7. From germline, CDR1 is DFQATT and CDR2 SNEGSKA (reference sequence). The CDR3 is 14 amino acids. The CDR3 nucleotides read TGCAGTGCTCCGACAGGGGGCTTTCGCTATGGCTACACCTTC. This encodes CSAPTGGFRYGYTF.

This clonotype was observed a handful of times. The chain recombines TRBV27 with TRBJ1-1; TRBD1 aligns across 7 bases. Germline V gene data show CDR1 as MNHEY and CDR2 as SMNVEV (reference sequence). V was clipped by 0 bases and J by 5 bases; unmatched bases: 12. The CDR3 sequence is 17 residues long. CDR3 DNA: TGTGCCAGCAGTTTATCGCGGTTATTGCCCAGGGGGACTGAAGCTTTCTTT. It translates to CASSLSRLLPRGTEAFF.

V usage is TRBV28 and J usage is TRBJ1-2; 7 nucleotides match TRBD1. The V segment lost 6 bases and the J segment 4 bases; nucleotides outside the gene matches: 11. Germline lookup yields CDR1 MDHEN and CDR2 SYDVKM. The CDR3 has 15 residues. The CDR3 nucleotides are TGTGCCAGCAGCCAACGCCGACAGGGTAGCTATGGCTACACCTTC. Its translation: CASSQRRQGSYGYTF.

The rearrangement joins TRBV19 to TRBJ1-1, with 9 bases matching TRBD1. Germline V CDR1 and CDR2: LNHDA, SQIVND (reference sequence). The V segment lost 6 bases and the J segment 5 bases; nucleotides outside the gene matches: 4. There are 13 residues in the CDR3. The CDR3 loop is CASSGTGKTEAFF. The CDR3 DNA follows: TGTGCCAGTAGCGGGACAGGGAAAACTGAAGCTTTCTTT. Using reference TRBV19 and TRBJ1-1 for the parts outside the CDR3, the full variable domain is DGGITQSPKYLFRKEGQNVTLSCEQNLNHDAMYWYRQDPGQGLRLIYYSQIVNDFQKGDIAEGYSVSREKKESFPLTVTSAQKNPTAFYLCASSGTGKTEAFFGQGTRLTVV.

The chain is built from TRBV6-1 and TRBJ1-2; TRBD1 matches at 10 bases. Germline V gene data show CDR1 as MNHNS and CDR2 as SASEGT. V shed 6 bases and J 6 bases; nucleotides not matched to a gene: 4. The CDR3 is 13 amino acids. CDR3 region: CASRDDRGHGYTF. CDR3 coding DNA: TGTGCCAGCAGAGACGACAGGGGGCATGGCTACACCTTC.

V usage is TRBV10-3 and J usage is TRBJ1-1, with TRBD1 identical over 12 bases. Looked up from germline, CDR1 is ENHRY and CDR2 is SYGVKD. V lost 10 bases, J lost 5 bases, and 11 bases stayed unmatched. The CDR3 runs 15 residues. Written as DNA, the CDR3 is TGTGCCACCGAGGGGACAGGGGGCGGTTGGACTGAAGCTTTCTTT. Residues: CATEGTGGGWTEAFF.

This chain connects TRBV19 to TRBJ2-3; TRBD1 aligns across 10 bases. In germline, CDR1 is LNHDA, CDR2 SQIVND (reference sequence). The CDR3 consists of 15 residues. V lost 6 bases to trimming and J lost 3 bases; unmatched junction nucleotides: 6. The CDR3 region is CASSRPGQGTDTQYF. CDR3 in DNA: TGTGCCAGTAGCCGACCGGGACAGGGGACAGATACGCAGTATTTT.

The V and J genes are TRBV11-3 and TRBJ2-1; D unresolved. From germline, CDR1 is SGHNT and CDR2 YENEEA. The CDR3 extends over 19 amino acids. Trimming left V 0 bases short and J 2 bases short, with 20 bases between. In nucleotides, the CDR3 is TGTGCCAGCAGCTTAGAGTCGGTCGCCAGGCCGATTACCTACAATGAGCAGTTCTTC. This sequence encodes CASSLESVARPITYNEQFF.

The genes are TRBV28 and TRBJ2-2, with D possibly being TRBD1 (5 bases). The CDR3 sequence is 14 residues long. CDR1 MDHEN and CDR2 SYDVKM come from the germline V gene. The V gene lost 10 bases and the J gene lost 4 bases, with 16 bases spanning the gap. The chain's CDR3 is CATGPQGATGELFF. The CDR3 bases are TGTGCCACCGGACCGCAGGGTGCCACCGGGGAGCTGTTTTTT.

The chain is built from TRBV5-1 and TRBJ2-5; a weak D match, TRBD1 (6 bases). From germline, CDR1 is SGHRS and CDR2 YFSETQ. V dropped 4 bases and J dropped 4 bases, with 11 bases sitting between them. This CDR3 spans 13 amino acids. CDR3 DNA: TGCGCCAGCAGCGGAACAGGGATAGAGACCCAGTACTTC. Protein product: CASSGTGIETQYF.

The CDR3 DNA follows: TGCAGCGTTAGCAGGGGGACGAATCAGCCCCAGCATTTT. The encoded protein is CSVSRGTNQPQHF. The gene calls are TRBV29-1 and TRBJ1-5, with 7 bases matching TRBD1. V lost 5 bases to trimming and J lost 4 bases; unmatched junction nucleotides: 5. The germline gives CDR1 SQVTM, CDR2 ANQGSEA. The CDR3 spans 13 residues.

This clonotype is categorized as medium-sized. The chain has TRBV27 and TRBJ2-3; weak D call: TRBD1 (6 bases). The germline V gene encodes CDR1 MNHEY and CDR2 SMNVEV (reference sequence). With 3 bases removed from V and 1 base from J, the gap between germline ends came to 14 bases. The CDR3 is 16 amino acids. The CDR3 loop reads CASSFSTRQGTDTQYF. The CDR3 nucleotides are TGTGCCAGCAGTTTCTCCACCCGACAGGGCACAGATACGCAGTATTTT.

This chain uses TRBV6-5 with TRBJ1-6; TRBD1 agrees at 7 bases. The CDR3 is 16 residues long. The junction had 13 bases not matched to a gene; V was cut back by 4 bases and J by 10 bases. Germline values: CDR1 MNHEY, CDR2 SVGAGI. CDR3 coding DNA: TGTGCCAGCAGTTCCTCCCCGCGACAGGGAGAATCACCCCTCCACTTT. It encodes CASSSSPRQGESPLHF.